The 26 T cell receptor beta chains below come from one sample, sequenced in a study of blood T cell repertoires in COVID-19. Sequencing was performed with immunoSEQ multiplex PCR; in TCRdb, only in-frame clones are kept and a portion is missing. The sample yields roughly 150,000 clones, 80% to 90% seen once. The material sequenced was peripheral blood. Every receptor here comes from a man between 18 and 35 years old with COVID-19, enrolled during active disease.

This clone occurred once. The chain links TRBV10-3 to TRBJ2-5; TRBD1 matches at 7 bases. CDR3 length equals 14 residues. V was clipped by 4 bases and J by 1 base; unmatched bases: 3. CDR1 and CDR2 (germline): ENHRY, SYGVKD. In nucleotides, the CDR3 is TGTGCCATCAGTGGGACAGGTGGCCAAGAGACCCAGTACTTC. Amino acid sequence: CAISGTGGQETQYF.

Only a few counts were recorded for this clone. The chain joins TRBV18 to TRBJ2-1; 7 positions agree with TRBD2. V shed 3 bases and J 3 bases; nucleotides not matched to a gene: 2. From germline, CDR1 is KGHSH and CDR2 LQKENI. The CDR3 runs to 14 residues. The CDR3 DNA reads TGTGCCAGCTCACCCGAGCGGGACTACAATGAGCAGTTCTTC. This sequence encodes CASSPERDYNEQFF.

The rearrangement links TRBV20-1 to TRBJ2-7; 12 nucleotides align to TRBD2. V was clipped by 3 bases and J by 4 bases; unmatched bases: 4. Germline V lookup: CDR1 DFQATT, CDR2 SNEGSKA (reference sequence). The CDR3 spans 14 residues. DNA of the CDR3: TGCAGTGCTAGTAGGACTAGCGGGGCATACGAGCAGTACTTC. It yields the protein CSASRTSGAYEQYF.

V is TRBV4-3 and J is TRBJ2-7; 7 bases fit TRBD1. V trimming: 6 bases; J trimming: 3 bases; junction bases outside the gene matches: 8. In germline, CDR1 is LGHNA, CDR2 YSLEER. The CDR3 has 14 amino acids. DNA of the CDR3: TGCGCCAGCAGTCTCCGGGACAGAGACTACGAGCAGTACTTC. Amino acids: CASSLRDRDYEQYF.

The chain is built from TRBV6-5 and TRBJ1-1; 7 bases are shared with TRBD1. This CDR3 region has 15 residues. CDR1 is MNHEY, CDR2 SVGAGI, per germline. V shed 7 bases and J 1 base; nucleotides not matched to a gene: 9. CDR3 sequence reads: CASTRQGTQNTEAFF. Written as DNA, the CDR3 is TGTGCCAGCACCAGACAGGGTACCCAGAACACTGAAGCTTTCTTT.

The V and J genes are TRBV11-2 and TRBJ2-3; 7 bases match TRBD2. There are 14 residues in the CDR3. Trimming cost V 5 bases and J 6 bases; bases outside gene matches: 8. Germline values: CDR1 SGHAT, CDR2 FQNNGV. The CDR3 sequence: CASSTPAGLDTQYF. CDR3 DNA: TGTGCCAGCAGCACCCCAGCGGGGCTGGATACGCAGTATTTT.

The chain couples TRBV7-2 to TRBJ1-3, with a tentative D call TRBD1 (6 bases). The V end was cut by 3 bases, the J end by 0 bases, with 12 bases between. This CDR3 spans 16 amino acids. Germline V CDR1 and CDR2: SGHTA, FQGNSA. The CDR3 protein is CASSFGQPISGNTIYF. The CDR3 DNA follows: TGTGCCAGCAGCTTCGGACAGCCTATCTCTGGAAACACCATATATTTT.

The CDR3 sequence is CASSLGGFSDTQYF. The CDR3 nucleotides read TGTGCCAGCAGTTTGGGGGGGTTTTCAGATACGCAGTATTTT. The chain employs TRBV27 and TRBJ2-3; 7 bases match TRBD2. CDR3 length: 14 residues. The germline gives CDR1 MNHEY, CDR2 SMNVEV (reference sequence). The V gene end was trimmed by 3 bases and the J gene end by 4 bases; junction bases not matched to a gene: 4.

This chain links TRBV29-1 with TRBJ2-7, with 9 bases fitting TRBD1. This CDR3 has 12 residues. The germline gives CDR1 SQVTM, CDR2 ANQGSEA. Trimming at V came to 4 bases and at J to 3 bases, leaving 1 base not matched to a gene. The CDR3 loop reads CSVVGQGYEQYF. CDR3 bases: TGCAGCGTTGTGGGACAGGGCTACGAGCAGTACTTC.

This clone was counted between two and nine times. The chain has TRBV19 and TRBJ2-7; TRBD1 matches 8 bases. Germline V gene sequence: CDR1 LNHDA, CDR2 SQIVND (reference sequence). The CDR3 sequence is 13 residues long. V shed 10 bases, J shed 5 bases, and the junction held 10 bases outside the gene matches. The CDR3 loop is CATSEQGVNEQYF. DNA for the CDR3: TGTGCCACCTCGGAACAGGGGGTCAACGAGCAGTACTTC.

The V call is TRBV9, the J call TRBJ2-7, with 11 bases lining up with TRBD1. V lost 4 bases, J lost 7 bases, and 16 bases stayed unmatched. Per germline, CDR1 SGDLS and CDR2 YYNGEE. The CDR3 totals 17 residues. CDR3 nucleotides: TGTGCCAGCAGCCCATGGAACGGACAGGGGGCGTTGAGTGAGCAGTACTTC. This gives the protein CASSPWNGQGALSEQYF.

CDR3 nucleotide sequence: TGTGCCTGGAGTGTCGTTCCGGAGGGAGGCGCTTTCTTT. Amino acids: CAWSVVPEGGAFF. The chain carries TRBV30 and TRBJ1-1; D ambiguous. V was trimmed by 0 bases and J by 11 bases, leaving 16 bases between them. In germline, CDR1 is GTSNPN, CDR2 SVGIG (reference sequence). This CDR3 has 13 amino acids.

This chain connects TRBV18 to TRBJ1-2, with a tentative D call TRBD1 (5 bases). The CDR3 has 15 amino acids. V lost 2 bases and J 4 bases, leaving 14 bases between the germline ends. Germline V gene lookup returns CDR1 KGHSH and CDR2 LQKENI. The CDR3 loop reads CASSPDFGTRYGYTF. The CDR3 nucleotides read TGTGCCAGCTCACCAGACTTCGGGACTCGCTATGGCTACACCTTC.

The chain employs TRBV7-7 and TRBJ2-3, with 12 bases matching TRBD2. From germline, CDR1 is SSHAT and CDR2 FNYEAQ (reference sequence). This CDR3 is 19 amino acids long. Trimming at V came to 4 bases and at J to 5 bases, leaving 16 bases not matched to a gene. CDR3 DNA: TGTGCCAGCAGCTCCTACCCCCCGGCTAGCGGGAGGGCACGAGATACGCAGTATTTT. Translation: CASSSYPPASGRARDTQYF. The complete variable domain, with remaining parts taken from reference TRBV7-7 and TRBJ2-3, reads GAGVSQSPRYKVTKRGQDVTLRCDPISSHATLYWYQQALGQGPEFLTYFNYEAQPDKSGLPSDRFSAERPEGSISTLTIQRTEQRDSAMYRCASSSYPPASGRARDTQYFGPGTRLTVL.

The sample holds a few counts of this clone. CDR3 sequence (DNA): TGTGCCAGCAGTGAGGTAACCAGCGGCAATCAGCCCCAGCATTTT. Translation: CASSEVTSGNQPQHF. The genes are TRBV2 and TRBJ1-5; D gene unclear. The CDR3 has 15 amino acids. V was shortened by 3 bases and J by 2 bases, with 11 bases between the two germline ends. Germline lookup yields CDR1 SNHLY and CDR2 FYNNEI.

This chain links TRBV7-6 with TRBJ2-7, with TRBD1 matching over 10 bases. Germline V gene sequence: CDR1 SGHVS, CDR2 FNYEAQ. The CDR3 runs 16 residues. The trim removed 5 bases at V and 0 bases at J, leaving 7 bases unmatched. CDR3 protein: CASSPTGTGASYEQYF. The CDR3 DNA is TGTGCCAGCAGCCCCACCGGGACAGGGGCCTCCTACGAGCAGTACTTC.

The V and J genes are TRBV5-8 and TRBJ1-2; D might be TRBD1 (6 bases). Trimming stripped 8 bases from V and 1 base from J, with 12 bases between. The CDR3 is 13 amino acids. CDR1 and CDR2 from the germline V gene are SGHTS and YDEGEE. CDR3 protein: CASPQGRNYGYTF. In DNA form, the CDR3 reads TGTGCCAGTCCGCAGGGGCGTAACTATGGCTACACCTTC.

V gene TRBV7-2 combines with J gene TRBJ1-2; D is unresolved. V dropped 3 bases and J dropped 4 bases, with 12 bases sitting between them. CDR1 SGHTA and CDR2 FQGNSA come from the germline V gene. CDR3 length: 14 residues. CDR3 in DNA: TGTGCCAGCAGCTTGGGCCCACTAGGCTATGGCTACACCTTC. This gives the protein CASSLGPLGYGYTF.

This rearrangement joins TRBV14 to TRBJ2-7, with TRBD2 identical over 8 bases. Germline V CDR1 and CDR2: SGHDN, FVKESK. Trimming cost V 1 base and J 0 bases; bases outside gene matches: 5. This CDR3 has 16 amino acids. Here the CDR3 reads CASSQGTGTSSYEQYF. Here the CDR3 DNA reads TGTGCCAGCAGCCAAGGGACCGGGACTAGCTCCTACGAGCAGTACTTC.

On this clone itself: It is unclear where the CDR3 begins or ends on the DNA, so no DNA is shown, and the CDR3 is as TCRdb lists it. The V and J genes are TRBV21-1 and TRBJ2-7; the table assigns TRBD2, which was not confirmed against the DNA. TRBV21-1 is recorded as a pseudogene. Counting both end residues, the CDR3 totals 17 amino acids. This chain's CDR3 is CASSKDRVAGGIYEQYF.

The rearrangement joins TRBV28 to TRBJ1-2; TRBD1 matches at 12 bases. Germline V gene data show CDR1 as MDHEN and CDR2 as SYDVKM. After removal of 3 bases from V and 5 bases from J, the junction contained 4 bases not matched to a gene. This CDR3 contains 15 residues. As DNA, the CDR3 is TGTGCCAGCAGTTTTGGGACAGGGGGCAAATATGGCTACACCTTC. As protein: CASSFGTGGKYGYTF.

This chain connects TRBV28 to TRBJ2-7; weak D call: TRBD1 (5 bases). Germline loops: CDR1 MDHEN, CDR2 SYDVKM. Trimming cost V 10 bases and J 3 bases, with 16 bases left between them. The length of the CDR3 is 13 residues. CDR3 loop: CATTPTVYYEQYF. CDR3 sequence (DNA): TGTGCCACTACCCCGACAGTATACTACGAGCAGTACTTC.

V and J are TRBV5-1 and TRBJ1-1, with 8 bases fitting TRBD1. The CDR3 is 14 residues long. J was trimmed by 4 bases and V by 3 bases; bases with no gene match: 5. The germline gives CDR1 SGHRS, CDR2 YFSETQ. CDR3 protein: CASSWGTGPTEAFF. CDR3 nucleotides: TGCGCCAGCAGCTGGGGGACAGGCCCCACTGAAGCTTTCTTT.

This chain uses TRBV28 with TRBJ2-7, with 7 nucleotides matching TRBD1. V was pared by 4 bases and J by 3 bases, with 6 bases of the junction left unmatched. Looked up from germline, CDR1 is MDHEN and CDR2 is SYDVKM. The CDR3 loop spans 14 amino acids. The CDR3 coding sequence is TGTGCCAGCAGTTCCGGACAGGTTCGCTACGAGCAGTACTTC. It codes for CASSSGQVRYEQYF.

The V call is TRBV6-5, the J call TRBJ1-4, with TRBD1 matching 7 bases. The CDR3 runs to 14 residues. From germline, CDR1 is MNHEY and CDR2 SVGAGI. V dropped 7 bases and J dropped 10; count of bases not matched to a gene: 12. The CDR3 is CASMTGRSPGKLFF. CDR3 DNA: TGTGCCAGCATGACAGGGAGGTCGCCTGGAAAACTGTTTTTT.

The gene calls are TRBV9 and TRBJ2-3, with TRBD2 matching 7 bases. Germline V gives CDR1 SGDLS, CDR2 YYNGEE. The CDR3 is 15 amino acids. With V trimmed by 2 bases and J by 2 bases, 5 bases remained unmatched. The DNA for the CDR3 is TGTGCCAGCAGCGTCTATAGCGGGTACACAGATACGCAGTATTTT. This translates into CASSVYSGYTDTQYF. Drawing the rest from reference TRBV9 and TRBJ2-3, the complete variable domain is DSGVTQTPKHLITATGQRVTLRCSPRSGDLSVYWYQQSLDQGLQFLIQYYNGEERAKGNILERFSAQQFPDLHSELNLSSLELGDSALYFCASSVYSGYTDTQYFGPGTRLTVL.